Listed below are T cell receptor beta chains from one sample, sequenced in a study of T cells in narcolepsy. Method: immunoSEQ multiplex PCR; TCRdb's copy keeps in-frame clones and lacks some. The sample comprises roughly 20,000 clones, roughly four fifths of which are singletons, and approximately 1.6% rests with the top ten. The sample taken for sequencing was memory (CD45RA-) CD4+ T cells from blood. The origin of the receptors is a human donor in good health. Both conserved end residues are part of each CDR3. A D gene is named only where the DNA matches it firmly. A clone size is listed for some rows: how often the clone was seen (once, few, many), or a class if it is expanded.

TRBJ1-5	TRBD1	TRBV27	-	CASSSSTGVDQPQHF	TGTGCCAGCAGTTCCTCGACAGGGGTGGATCAGCCCCAGCATTTT
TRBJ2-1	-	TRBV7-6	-	CASSGIHSEQFF	TGTGCCAGCAGCGGAATCCATAGCGAGCAGTTCTTC
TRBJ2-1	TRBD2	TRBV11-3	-	CASSLAGGRGDEQFF	TGTGCCAGCAGCTTAGCTGGCGGGAGGGGCGATGAGCAGTTCTTC
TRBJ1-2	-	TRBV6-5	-	CASSYGGGSYTF	TGTGCCAGCAGTTACGGGGGGGGAAGCTACACCTTC
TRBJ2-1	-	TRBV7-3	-	CASSLFAGNEQFF	TGTGCCAGCAGCTTATTTGCCGGGAATGAGCAGTTCTTC
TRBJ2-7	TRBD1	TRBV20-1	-	CSARGTYEQYF	TGCAGTGCCAGGGGGACCTACGAGCAGTACTTC
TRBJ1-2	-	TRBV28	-	CASSSRRWGAGYGYTF	TGTGCCAGCAGTTCCCGGAGATGGGGGGCGGGCTATGGCTACACCTTC
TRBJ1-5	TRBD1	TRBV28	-	CASSWTGGNSNQPQHF	TGTGCCAGCAGTTGGACAGGGGGGAATAGCAATCAGCCCCAGCATTTT
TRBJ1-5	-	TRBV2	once	CASSDQFGQPQHF	TGTGCCAGCAGCGACCAATTTGGCCAGCCCCAGCATTTT
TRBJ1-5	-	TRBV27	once	CASSFLSGDSNQPQHF	TGTGCCAGCAGTTTTCTTTCGGGGGACAGCAATCAGCCCCAGCATTTT